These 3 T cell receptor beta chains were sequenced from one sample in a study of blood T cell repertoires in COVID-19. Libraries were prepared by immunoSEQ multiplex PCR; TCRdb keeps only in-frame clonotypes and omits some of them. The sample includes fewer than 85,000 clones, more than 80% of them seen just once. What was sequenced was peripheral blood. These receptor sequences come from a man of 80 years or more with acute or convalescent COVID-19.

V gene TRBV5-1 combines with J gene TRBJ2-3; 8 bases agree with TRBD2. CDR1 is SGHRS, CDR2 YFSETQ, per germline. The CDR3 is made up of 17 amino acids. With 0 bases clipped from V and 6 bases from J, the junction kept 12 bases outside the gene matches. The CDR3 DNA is TGCGCCAGCAGCTTGGCAGGGGACGGGAGGGCCGTGGATACGCAGTATTTT. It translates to CASSLAGDGRAVDTQYF.

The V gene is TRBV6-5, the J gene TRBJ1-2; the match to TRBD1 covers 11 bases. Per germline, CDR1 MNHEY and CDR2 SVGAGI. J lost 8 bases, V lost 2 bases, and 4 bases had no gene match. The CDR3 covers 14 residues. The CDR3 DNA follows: TGTGCCAGCAGTTACGGGGACAGGGGGAGCGGCTACACCTTC. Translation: CASSYGDRGSGYTF.

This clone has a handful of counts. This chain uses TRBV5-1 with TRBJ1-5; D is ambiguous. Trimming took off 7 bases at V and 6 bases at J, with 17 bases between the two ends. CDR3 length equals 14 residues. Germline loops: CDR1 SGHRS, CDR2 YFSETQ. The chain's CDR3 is CASERTVAGQPQHF. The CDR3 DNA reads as TGCGCCAGCGAACGCACAGTGGCGGGTCAGCCCCAGCATTTT.